These 13 T cell receptor beta chains came from one sample sequenced in a study of preoperative IRX-2 immunotherapy in early breast cancer. Profiled with immunoSEQ multiplex PCR; TCRdb holds only in-frame clones, not every one. This table holds approximately 30,000 clones, about 96% found once. Treatment of the sample: preoperative locoregional IRX-2 cytokine immunotherapy. The specimen was obtained from a patient treated with IRX-2 immunotherapy. These receptors were taken from a human donor with breast cancer.

J is TRBJ2-3 and V is TRBV19; 7 bases line up with TRBD2. The CDR3 consists of 16 residues. Germline CDR1 LNHDA, CDR2 SQIVND (reference sequence). J was trimmed by 0 bases and V by 3 bases; bases with no gene match: 6. CDR3 DNA sequence: TGTGCCAGTAGTATTAGGGCTAGCGGTAGCACAGATACGCAGTATTTT. Protein: CASSIRASGSTDTQYF.

V is TRBV28 and J is TRBJ2-7, with 10 bases aligning to TRBD1. CDR3 length: 14 residues. Germline CDR1 reads MDHEN; CDR2 reads SYDVKM. The V segment lost 9 bases and the J segment 4 bases; nucleotides outside the gene matches: 9. CDR3 sequence (DNA): TGTGCCAGTCTAGGGGACAGGGGAATTTACGAGCAGTACTTC. This codes for CASLGDRGIYEQYF.

The table lists this clone with a count of one. The chain combines TRBV7-2 with TRBJ2-1; D gene unclear. Germline CDR1 SGHTA, CDR2 FQGNSA. Trimming removed 1 base at V and 4 bases at J, with 17 bases between. The CDR3 length is 17 residues. CDR3 coding DNA: TGTGCCAGCAGCTTAGTTGGAACAGTCGGGCAGTACAATGAGCAGTTCTTC. Its translation: CASSLVGTVGQYNEQFF.

The J gene is TRBJ1-4, the V gene TRBV11-2; TRBD1 is a possible D gene (5 bases). The CDR3 contains 13 residues. The V end was cut by 7 bases, the J end by 7 bases, with 13 bases between. Germline V gene lookup returns CDR1 SGHAT and CDR2 FQNNGV. CDR3 in amino acids: CASTREIREKLFF. CDR3 in DNA: TGTGCCAGCACCAGGGAGATTCGTGAAAAACTGTTTTTT. Complete variable domain (other parts from reference TRBV11-2 and TRBJ1-4): EAGVAQSPRYKIIEKRQSVAFWCNPISGHATLYWYQQILGQGPKLLIQFQNNGVVDDSQLPKDRFSAERLKGVDSTLKIQPAKLEDSAVYLCASTREIREKLFFGSGTQLSVL.

Of note for this clone: A read error may account for a junction end that differs from germline. This rearrangement joins TRBV7-2 to TRBJ2-3; 8 nucleotides agree with TRBD2. The CDR3 has 16 amino acids. The germline V gene encodes CDR1 SGHTA and CDR2 FQGNSA. The CDR3 sequence: CASSSRLATSTDTQYF. The CDR3 region has the DNA TGTGCCAGCAGCTCCCGACTAGCGACTAGCACGGATACGCAGTATTTT.

CDR3 DNA: TGCGCCAGCAGCTCCGCTCGGACTAGCGCGATCACCGGGGAGCTGTTTTTT. Translation gives CASSSARTSAITGELFF. The J gene is TRBJ2-2, the V gene TRBV5-1, with 9 bases lining up with TRBD2. Trimming removed 3 bases from V and 4 bases from J; junction bases left unmatched: 10. The CDR3 spans 17 residues. Germline lookup yields CDR1 SGHRS and CDR2 YFSETQ.

The chain recombines TRBV11-2 with TRBJ1-2, with D possibly TRBD1 on 5 matching bases. The CDR3 length is 10 residues. CDR1 and CDR2 from the germline V gene are SGHAT and FQNNGV. Trimming shortened V by 6 bases and J by 6 bases, and 5 bases separated the two germline ends. The CDR3 DNA is TGTGCCAGCAGAGGGGATGGCTACACCTTC. This encodes CASRGDGYTF.

V gene TRBV7-3 combines with J gene TRBJ2-3, with a possible D match to TRBD1 (5 bases). This CDR3 spans 14 amino acids. Trimming cost V 1 base and J 5 bases, with 10 bases left between them. Germline CDR1 SGHTA, CDR2 FQGTGA. The CDR3 is CASSLSRDGDTQYF. CDR3 nucleotide sequence: TGTGCCAGCAGCTTAAGCAGGGATGGAGATACGCAGTATTTT.

This clone was seen once. The V and J genes are TRBV28 and TRBJ2-4; D not certain. CDR3 length: 14 amino acids. Trimming removed 3 bases from V and 0 bases from J, with 6 bases in between. Germline CDR1 is MDHEN and CDR2 is SYDVKM. The DNA for the CDR3 is TGTGCCAGCAGTTTGCAGCTAGCCAAAAACATTCAGTACTTC. Translating gives CASSLQLAKNIQYF.

The CDR3 spells CASSFSARGRNQPQHF. In DNA, the CDR3 is TGTGCCAGCAGCTTTAGTGCCCGGGGCCGGAATCAGCCCCAGCATTTT. The V and J genes are TRBV7-8 and TRBJ1-5; the D gene is possibly TRBD1 (5 bases). Trimming left V 3 bases short and J 4 bases short, with 16 bases between. The CDR3 is 16 amino acids. Looked up from germline, CDR1 is SGHVS and CDR2 is FQNEAQ. The complete variable domain, with remaining parts taken from reference TRBV7-8 and TRBJ1-5, reads GAGVSQSPRYKVAKRGQDVALRCDPISGHVSLFWYQQALGQGPEFLTYFQNEAQLDKSGLPSDRFFAERPEGSVSTLKIQRTQQEDSAVYLCASSFSARGRNQPQHFGDGTRLSIL.

The V call is TRBV30, the J call TRBJ1-1; 8 nucleotides align to TRBD1. The CDR3 totals 15 residues. Looked up from germline, CDR1 is GTSNPN and CDR2 is SVGIG (reference sequence). V was pared by 5 bases and J by 0 bases, with 8 bases of the junction left unmatched. The CDR3 DNA reads as TGTGCCTGGGGCAACGGACAGGGTATGAACACTGAAGCTTTCTTT. The encoded protein is CAWGNGQGMNTEAFF.

The chain combines TRBV4-1 with TRBJ2-2, with a weak D call TRBD2 (6 bases). Germline CDR1 is MGHRA and CDR2 is YSYEKL. CDR3 size: 17 residues. The V end lost 0 bases, the J end lost 0 bases, and 11 bases lay between the germline ends. The DNA for the CDR3 is TGCGCCAGCAGCCAAGATTTTGGGACTGCGAACACCGGGGAGCTGTTTTTT. This sequence encodes CASSQDFGTANTGELFF.

The V call is TRBV30, the J call TRBJ1-2; 11 positions agree with TRBD1. The germline V gene has CDR1 GTSNPN and CDR2 SVGIG (reference sequence). The ends lost 5 bases at V and 8 bases at J; junction bases unmatched: 4. The CDR3 sequence is 12 residues long. The CDR3 DNA sequence: TGTGCCTGGGGACAGGGGGCAGGCGGCTACACCTTC. This encodes CAWGQGAGGYTF.